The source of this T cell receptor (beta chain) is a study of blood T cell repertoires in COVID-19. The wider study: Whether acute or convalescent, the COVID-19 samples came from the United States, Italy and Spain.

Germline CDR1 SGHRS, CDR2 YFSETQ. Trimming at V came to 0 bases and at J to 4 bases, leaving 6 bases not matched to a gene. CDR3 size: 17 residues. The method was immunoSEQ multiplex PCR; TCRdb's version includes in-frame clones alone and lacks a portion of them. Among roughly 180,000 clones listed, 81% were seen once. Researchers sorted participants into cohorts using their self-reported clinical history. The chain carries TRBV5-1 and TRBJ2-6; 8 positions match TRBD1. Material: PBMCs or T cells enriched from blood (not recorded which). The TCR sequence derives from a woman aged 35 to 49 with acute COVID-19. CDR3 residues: CASSLVQGALGANVLTF. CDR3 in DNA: TGCGCCAGCAGCTTGGTTCAGGGGGCGCTAGGGGCCAACGTCCTGACTTTC.